The rows below give T cell receptor beta chains drawn from one sample of a study of T cells in Graves' hyperthyroidism and ophthalmopathy. TCRdb independently ran MiXCR on the multiplex PCR reads; one entry per CDR3 protein. This repertoire shows about 300,000 distinct CDR3 sequences, roughly 19% found once; its top ten account for approximately 35%. The material sequenced was blood. The receptors shown here come from a man in his forties or fifties with Graves' ophthalmopathy. The CDR3 runs from the conserved cysteine through the conserved F or W. D genes are given only for firm matches. Clone sizes are given selectively: once, few, many, or a class where the clone is expanded.

J: TRBJ2-7
size: -
length: 13
D: -
V: TRBV29-1
DNA: TGCAGCGTTGTTGCAGGGCCGACCTACGAGCAGTACTTC
CDR3: CSVVAGPTYEQYF

J: TRBJ2-7
size: few
length: 12
D: -
V: TRBV29-1
DNA: TGCAGCGTCTCCCGGGGTTCCTACGAGCAGTACTTC
CDR3: CSVSRGSYEQYF

J: TRBJ1-4
size: few
length: 16
D: -
V: TRBV18
DNA: TGTGCCAGCTCACCACGGGAGTTCAGGTCTAATGAAAAACTGTTTTTT
CDR3: CASSPREFRSNEKLFF

J: TRBJ1-1
size: few
length: 15
D: TRBD1
V: TRBV20-1
DNA: TGCAGTGCTCGACCTTCGGACAGGGTCTGGACTGAAGCTTTCTTT
CDR3: CSARPSDRVWTEAFF

J: TRBJ2-3
size: few
length: 14
D: -
V: TRBV20-1
DNA: TGCAGTGCTAATGCGAGACCGGGACCCAGAACGCAGTATTTT
CDR3: CSANARPGPRTQYF

J: TRBJ2-3
size: few
length: 17
D: TRBD2
V: TRBV4-1
DNA: TGCGCCAGCAGCCGAGATCGGGCGGGAGGAACGACAGATACGCAGTATTTT
CDR3: CASSRDRAGGTTDTQYF

J: TRBJ2-3
size: many
length: 15
D: -
V: TRBV28
DNA: TGTGCCAGCAGTCCTTTAGCGGAGGGCACAGATACGCAGTATTTT
CDR3: CASSPLAEGTDTQYF

J: TRBJ2-7
size: few
length: 15
D: TRBD2
V: TRBV13
DNA: TGTGCCAGCAGCTCAGGACTAGCGGAGGGCTACGAGCAGTACTTC
CDR3: CASSSGLAEGYEQYF

J: TRBJ1-2
size: few
length: 14
D: -
V: TRBV9
DNA: TGTGCCAGCAGCCCACCAGGATCATACTATGGCTACACCTTC
CDR3: CASSPPGSYYGYTF

J: TRBJ2-1
size: many
length: 14
D: TRBD2
V: TRBV6-1
DNA: TGTGCCAGCCAGCGGGAGGAGGGGTCCAATGAGCAGTTCTTC
CDR3: CASQREEGSNEQFF

J: TRBJ1-2
size: few
length: 13
D: -
V: TRBV19
DNA: TGTGCCAGTAGTATCGATCCATTTTCCGGCTACACCTTC
CDR3: CASSIDPFSGYTF

J: TRBJ2-7
size: few
length: 14
D: -
V: TRBV28
DNA: TGTGCCAGCAGTTTACGGTCCCGGGGGTACGAGCAGTACTTC
CDR3: CASSLRSRGYEQYF

J: TRBJ2-1
size: few
length: 16
D: TRBD1
V: TRBV7-9
DNA: TGTGCCAGCAGCTTCCAGACAGGGGGCGTCACGGATGAGCAGTTCTTC
CDR3: CASSFQTGGVTDEQFF

J: TRBJ1-5
size: many
length: 12
D: -
V: TRBV20-1
DNA: TGCAGTGCTAGTATGGGGAATCAGCCCCAGCATTTT
CDR3: CSASMGNQPQHF

J: TRBJ1-3
size: few
length: 13
D: -
V: TRBV6-1
DNA: TGTGCCAGCAGTGACGCTCTTGGAAACACCATATATTTT
CDR3: CASSDALGNTIYF

J: TRBJ2-7
size: many
length: 14
D: TRBD2
V: TRBV11-3
DNA: TGTGCCAGCAGCTTACTAGCGGGAGTCGACGAGCAGTACTTC
CDR3: CASSLLAGVDEQYF

J: TRBJ2-1
size: many
length: 15
D: TRBD2
V: TRBV5-1
DNA: TGCGCCAGCAGCTTGTTGGACTGGACTAGCCGTGAGCAGTTCTTC
CDR3: CASSLLDWTSREQFF

J: TRBJ2-7
size: many
length: 13
D: -
V: TRBV5-1
DNA: TGCGCCAGCAGGTCAAGCGGCCTCGGCGAGCAGTACTTC
CDR3: CASRSSGLGEQYF

J: TRBJ2-5
size: few
length: 13
D: TRBD2
V: TRBV5-4
DNA: TGTGCCAGCAGCTTAGTTAGCGGGGAGACCCAGTACTTC
CDR3: CASSLVSGETQYF

J: TRBJ2-7
size: -
length: 14
D: TRBD2
V: TRBV19
DNA: TGTGCCAGTAGTCTAAGGACTAGCGTGAGCGAGCAGTACTTC
CDR3: CASSLRTSVSEQYF

J: TRBJ1-1
size: -
length: 13
D: TRBD1
V: TRBV7-3
DNA: TGTGCCAGCAGGATCCGACAGGGTGAGACGGCTTTCTTT
CDR3: CASRIRQGETAFF

J: TRBJ2-1
size: -
length: 16
D: TRBD2
V: TRBV14
DNA: TGTGCCAGCAGCCCGCTACTAGCGGGAGATAACAATGAGCAGTTCTTC
CDR3: CASSPLLAGDNNEQFF

J: TRBJ2-7
size: -
length: 14
D: -
V: TRBV6-1
DNA: TGTGCCAGCAGTGCTGGGGGGGCACTCTACGAGCAGTACTTC
CDR3: CASSAGGALYEQYF

J: TRBJ1-1
size: few
length: 14
D: -
V: TRBV5-4
DNA: TGTGCCAGCAGCTTGGCCGGGGGGTTCACTGAAGCTTTCTTT
CDR3: CASSLAGGFTEAFF

J: TRBJ2-7
size: few
length: 12
D: -
V: TRBV20-1
DNA: TGCAGTGCCGACCTCGGAGCGTACGAGCAGTACTTC
CDR3: CSADLGAYEQYF

J: TRBJ2-3
size: many
length: 14
D: TRBD1
V: TRBV2
DNA: TGTGCCAGCAGTGCGACAGGGGGACCAGATACGCAGTATTTT
CDR3: CASSATGGPDTQYF

J: TRBJ1-5
size: -
length: 16
D: -
V: TRBV6-1
DNA: TGTGCCAGCAGTGGAGTCCTGGGGATCAGCAATCAGCCCCAGCATTTT
CDR3: CASSGVLGISNQPQHF

J: TRBJ2-5
size: few
length: 13
D: TRBD2
V: TRBV28
DNA: TGTGCCAGTAACACGGGGGGTGGGGAGACCCAGTACTTC
CDR3: CASNTGGGETQYF

J: TRBJ2-7
size: -
length: 13
D: -
V: TRBV19
DNA: TGTGCCAGTAGTTCTAAACCTACCTACGAGCAGTACTTC
CDR3: CASSSKPTYEQYF